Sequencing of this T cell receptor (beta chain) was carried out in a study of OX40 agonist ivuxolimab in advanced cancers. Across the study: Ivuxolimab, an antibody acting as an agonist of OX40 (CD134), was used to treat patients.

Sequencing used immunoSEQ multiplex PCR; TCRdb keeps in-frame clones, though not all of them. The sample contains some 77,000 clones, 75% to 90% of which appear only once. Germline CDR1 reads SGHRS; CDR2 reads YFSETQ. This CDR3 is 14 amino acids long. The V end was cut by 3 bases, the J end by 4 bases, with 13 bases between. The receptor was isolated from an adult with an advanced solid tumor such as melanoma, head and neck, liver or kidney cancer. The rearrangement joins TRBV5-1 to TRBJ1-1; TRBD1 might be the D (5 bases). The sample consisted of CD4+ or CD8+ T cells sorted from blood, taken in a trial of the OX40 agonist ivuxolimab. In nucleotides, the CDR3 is TGCGCCAGCAGCTCGACGGCGGGGGGCACTGAAGCTTTCTTT. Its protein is CASSSTAGGTEAFF. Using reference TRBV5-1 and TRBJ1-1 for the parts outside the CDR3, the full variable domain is KAGVTQTPRYLIKTRGQQVTLSCSPISGHRSVSWYQQTPGQGLQFLFEYFSETQRNKGNFPGRFSGRQFSNSRSEMNVSTLELGDSALYLCASSSTAGGTEAFFGQGTRLTVV.